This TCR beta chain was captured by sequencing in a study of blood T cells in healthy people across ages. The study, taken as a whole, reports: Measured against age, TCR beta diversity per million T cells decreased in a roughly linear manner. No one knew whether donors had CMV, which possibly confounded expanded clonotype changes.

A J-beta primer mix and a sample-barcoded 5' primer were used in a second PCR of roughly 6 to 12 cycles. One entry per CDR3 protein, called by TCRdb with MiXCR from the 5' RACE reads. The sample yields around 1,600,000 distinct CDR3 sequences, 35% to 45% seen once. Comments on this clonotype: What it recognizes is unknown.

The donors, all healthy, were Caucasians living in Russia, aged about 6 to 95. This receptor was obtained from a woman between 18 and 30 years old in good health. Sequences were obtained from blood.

CDR3: CAWSRDTIPETQYF. In nucleotides, the CDR3 is TGTGCCTGGAGCCGAGACACTATACCAGAGACCCAGTACTTC. J is TRBJ2-5 and V is TRBV30, with D uncertain. CDR3 length: 14 amino acids. In germline, CDR1 is GTSNPN, CDR2 SVGIG (reference sequence). Between the trimmed V and J ends, which lost 3 bases and 4 bases, there was a span of 15 bases.